The T cell receptor (beta chain) described here comes from a study of T cell repertoires in cytomegalovirus infection (dated by TCRdb to between 2018 and 2021). Regarding the complete study: Donor HLA type was relevant to the analysis, because carriage of CMV infection together with the matching HLA type was indicated by public TCR beta signatures. General findings and caveats noted by the study authors: Cumulative frequency of public TCR beta family members discriminated carriers of CMV infection plus the relevant HLA type in this cohort and an independent 352-donor cohort. In the ex vivo response, HLA-C-restricted CMV-specific TCR beta clonotypes were dominant, and in two of eight donors the single most frequent clonotype came from this HLA-C-restricted group.

This clonotype was detected many times. Its target antigen remains unknown. No base qualities exist here, and no much larger clone lies one base off it. The reads were generated on an Illumina HiSeq 1500. Clones were called with MiXCR by TCRdb after fastp trimmed the public reads at Q25, and only in-frame beta chains were retained. Duplicate CDR3 protein sequences are folded into a single record with the most common DNA and genes. In this sample the table shows roughly 280,000 distinct CDR3 sequences, 8% to 9.5% of which occur a single time. The ten largest clones represent about 16% of the sample. The germline V gene supplies CDR1 SGHTA and CDR2 FQGTGA. Spanning cysteine to phenylalanine, the CDR3 consists of 20 amino acids. Kept here is only the CDR3 DNA, which spans 60 bases and is read in frame from base 1. V lost 2 bases and J lost 0 bases; the stretch between them is 20 bases long.

Sequencing was done on a sample of PBMCs. The chain joins TRBV7-3 to TRBJ1-6, and the D gene may be TRBD1, 5 bases matching. This TCR was sampled from a human donor in good health (CMV status not recorded). Some clones in this sample may be carry-over from other donors' samples. The DNA sequence is TGTGCCAGCAGCTTAGTCGTCAGGGAGAAGTCCCACTCCTATAATTCACCCCTCCACTTT. This gives the protein CASSLVVREKSHSYNSPLHF. Full variable domain (CDR3 extended with the reference TRBV7-3 and TRBJ1-6 proteins): GAGVSQTPSNKVTEKGKYVELRCDPISGHTALYWYRQSLGQGPEFLIYFQGTGAADDSGLPNDRFFAVRPEGSVSTLKIQRTERGDSAVYLCASSLVVREKSHSYNSPLHFGNGTRLTVT.